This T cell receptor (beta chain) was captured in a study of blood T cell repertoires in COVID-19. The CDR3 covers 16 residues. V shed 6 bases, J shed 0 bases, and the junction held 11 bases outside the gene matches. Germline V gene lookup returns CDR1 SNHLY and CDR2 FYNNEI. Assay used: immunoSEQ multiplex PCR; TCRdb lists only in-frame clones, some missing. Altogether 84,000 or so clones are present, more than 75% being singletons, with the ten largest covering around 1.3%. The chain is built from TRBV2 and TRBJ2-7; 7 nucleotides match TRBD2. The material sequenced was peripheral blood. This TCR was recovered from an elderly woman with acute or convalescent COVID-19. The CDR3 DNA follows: TGTGCCAGCAGGCCCGGGGGGAGGGCGAGCTCCTACGAGCAGTACTTC. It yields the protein CASRPGGRASSYEQYF.